A single sample gave rise to the 24 T cell receptor beta chains below, sequenced in a study of T cell responses to AZD1222 COVID-19 vaccine. Sequencing used immunoSEQ multiplex PCR; TCRdb keeps in-frame clones, though not all of them. The data contain some 120,000 clones, roughly 87% of them seen just once; the ten biggest clones take up around 7.5%. The specimen comprised peripheral blood, sampled on day 0 of AZD1222 vaccination. Source of these receptors: an adult in good health.

The rearrangement links TRBV7-3 to TRBJ1-2; no reliable D call. The V end was cut by 1 base, the J end by 5 bases, with 11 bases between. CDR1 is SGHTA, CDR2 FQGTGA, per germline. CDR3 size: 14 residues. The CDR3 bases are TGTGCCAGCAGCTTAATACCGGAGGGATATGGCTACACCTTC. Amino acids: CASSLIPEGYGYTF. Full variable domain (rest looked up from reference TRBV7-3 and TRBJ1-2): GAGVSQTPSNKVTEKGKYVELRCDPISGHTALYWYRQSLGQGPEFLIYFQGTGAADDSGLPNDRFFAVRPEGSVSTLKIQRTERGDSAVYLCASSLIPEGYGYTFGSGTRLTVV.

The chain recombines TRBV15 with TRBJ2-5; D not resolved. In germline, CDR1 is LNHNV, CDR2 YYDKDF (reference sequence). The V and J ends lost 3 bases and 6 bases respectively, with 14 bases between them. This CDR3 is 14 amino acids long. The CDR3, as DNA: TGTGCCACCAGCAGGTTGGAGCTAGATAAGACCCAGTACTTC. Protein sequence: CATSRLELDKTQYF. Combining the CDR3 with reference TRBV15 and TRBJ2-5 gives the whole variable domain DAMVIQNPRYQVTQFGKPVTLSCSQTLNHNVMYWYQQKSSQAPKLLFHYYDKDFNNEADTPDNFQSRRPNTSFCFLDIRSPGLGDTAMYLCATSRLELDKTQYFGPGTRLLVL.

The rearrangement joins TRBV19 to TRBJ2-7; 9 positions agree with TRBD2. This CDR3 region has 15 residues. V trimming: 3 bases; J trimming: 3 bases; junction bases outside the gene matches: 6. Per the germline V gene, CDR1 is LNHDA and CDR2 is SQIVND (reference sequence). The CDR3 loop reads CASSMRLAAGYEQYF. The DNA of the CDR3 is TGTGCCAGTAGTATGAGACTAGCGGCCGGCTACGAGCAGTACTTC.

V usage is TRBV7-9 and J usage is TRBJ2-2, with D unclear. Trimming pared 1 base from V and 4 bases from J, leaving 4 bases between. Germline V CDR1 and CDR2: SEHNR, FQNEAQ (reference sequence). The CDR3 runs to 13 residues. The CDR3 DNA reads as TGTGCCAGCAGCTTAGTGGCCACCGGGGAGCTGTTTTTT. Translating gives CASSLVATGELFF.

V and J are TRBV9 and TRBJ2-1; 7 nucleotides agree with TRBD2. The CDR3 loop spans 14 amino acids. CDR1 SGDLS and CDR2 YYNGEE come from the germline V gene. The V gene end was trimmed by 0 bases and the J gene end by 8 bases; junction bases not matched to a gene: 5. In DNA form, the CDR3 reads TGTGCCAGCAGCGTAGCTCCTAGCGGATATGAGCAGTTCTTC. Translation: CASSVAPSGYEQFF.

The rearrangement uses TRBV4-2 and TRBJ1-1; tentative D call: TRBD1 (6 bases). This CDR3 has 14 residues. Trimming took off 4 bases at V and 3 bases at J, with 12 bases between the two ends. The germline CDR1 and CDR2 sequences are LGHNA and YNFKEQ. CDR3 amino acids: CASSPQGWDTEAFF. The CDR3, as DNA: TGTGCCAGCAGCCCACAGGGATGGGACACTGAAGCTTTCTTT.

This sequence joins TRBV5-8 and TRBJ2-7, with D hard to call. Germline V gene sequence: CDR1 SGHTS, CDR2 YDEGEE. V shed 2 bases and J shed 3 bases, with 3 bases lying between them. The CDR3 has 11 amino acids. The CDR3 sequence: CASSLIYEQYF. The CDR3, as DNA: TGTGCCAGCAGCTTAATCTACGAGCAGTACTTC.

The chain links TRBV19 to TRBJ2-6; D is possibly TRBD1 (6 bases). Per germline, CDR1 LNHDA and CDR2 SQIVND (reference sequence). There are 18 residues in the CDR3. Trimming stripped 3 bases from V and 0 bases from J, with 15 bases between. CDR3: CASSMDSQYYSGANVLTF. CDR3 coding DNA: TGTGCCAGTAGTATGGACAGCCAATACTACTCTGGGGCCAACGTCCTGACTTTC.

The chain's CDR3 is CASSSPASMGYEQFF. The CDR3 DNA follows: TGTGCCAGCAGTTCCCCCGCTAGCATGGGTTATGAGCAGTTCTTC. The chain uses TRBV6-5 and TRBJ2-1, with D possibly matching TRBD2 (5 bases). The germline V and J ends were trimmed by 4 bases and 8 bases, with 18 bases remaining between them. Germline V lookup: CDR1 MNHEY, CDR2 SVGAGI. CDR3 size: 15 residues.

The chain couples TRBV5-1 to TRBJ1-1; D unclear. Per the germline V gene, CDR1 is SGHRS and CDR2 is YFSETQ. The V end was cut by 3 bases, the J end by 1 base, with 10 bases between. This CDR3 contains 14 residues. In DNA form, the CDR3 reads TGCGCCAGCAGCTCCGACGGTTCGAACACTGAAGCTTTCTTT. It specifies CASSSDGSNTEAFF.

The rearrangement uses TRBV3-1 (or the pseudogene TRBV3-2) and TRBJ2-2; no firm D call. This CDR3 contains 14 residues. Trimming removed 4 bases at V and 4 bases at J, with 10 bases between. Germline CDR1 LGHDT, CDR2 YNNKEL (reference sequence). CDR3 region: CASSLDGFTGELFF. The CDR3 DNA follows: TGTGCCAGCAGCCTAGACGGGTTCACCGGGGAGCTGTTTTTT.

The chain links TRBV2 to TRBJ1-2, with 11 bases that match TRBD1. V gave up 7 bases and J gave up 4 bases; unmatched junction bases: 5. Germline CDR1 and CDR2: SNHLY and FYNNEI. The length of the CDR3 is 14 residues. The CDR3 DNA follows: TGTGCCAGCATCCCGGGACAGGGGGGCTATGGCTACACCTTC. This encodes CASIPGQGGYGYTF. Supplemented by reference TRBV2 and TRBJ1-2, the full variable domain reads EPEVTQTPSHQVTQMGQEVILRCVPISNHLYFYWYRQILGQKVEFLVSFYNNEISEKSEIFDDQFSVERPDGSNFTLKIRSTKLEDSAMYFCASIPGQGGYGYTFGSGTRLTVV.

The genes are TRBV19 and TRBJ2-3; no firm D call. The V end was cut by 4 bases, the J end by 5 bases, with 7 bases between. This CDR3 contains 12 residues. The germline V gene has CDR1 LNHDA and CDR2 SQIVND (reference sequence). The CDR3 DNA is TGTGCCAGTAGTAGGACCCGAGATACGCAGTATTTT. Translation: CASSRTRDTQYF.

A single count supports this clone. The V gene is TRBV24-1, the J gene TRBJ1-4, with D possibly being TRBD1 (5 bases). Trimming cost V 3 bases and J 11 bases, with 18 bases left between them. The CDR3 loop spans 15 amino acids. Germline CDR1 KGHDR, CDR2 SFDVKD. CDR3 loop: CATSDRGTEKDKLFF. The CDR3 DNA follows: TGTGCCACCAGTGATCGTGGGACGGAAAAGGATAAACTGTTTTTT.

The V call is TRBV6-5, the J call TRBJ2-3; TRBD1 agrees at 8 bases. V shed 7 bases and J 2 bases; nucleotides not matched to a gene: 5. Germline lookup yields CDR1 MNHEY and CDR2 SVGAGI. This CDR3 is built from 14 residues. The CDR3 sequence: CASIPGQATDTQYF. The CDR3 DNA follows: TGTGCCAGCATTCCGGGACAGGCCACAGATACGCAGTATTTT.

The chain employs TRBV19 and TRBJ1-5, with 7 positions matching TRBD1. J gave up 1 base and V 5 bases, and 5 bases lay outside the gene matches. Germline V gene data show CDR1 as LNHDA and CDR2 as SQIVND (reference sequence). CDR3 length equals 15 residues. Here the CDR3 DNA reads TGTGCCAGTAGTGTGACAGGGTCCAGCAATCAGCCCCAGCATTTT. Its protein is CASSVTGSSNQPQHF. The entire variable domain, with the rest obtained from reference TRBV19 and TRBJ1-5, is as follows: DGGITQSPKYLFRKEGQNVTLSCEQNLNHDAMYWYRQDPGQGLRLIYYSQIVNDFQKGDIAEGYSVSREKKESFPLTVTSAQKNPTAFYLCASSVTGSSNQPQHFGDGTRLSIL.

The J gene is TRBJ2-3, the V gene TRBV7-3; D is unresolved. CDR1 is SGHTA, CDR2 FQGTGA, per germline. Trimming removed 0 bases at V and 2 bases at J, with 6 bases between. This CDR3 comprises 14 residues. The DNA of the CDR3 is TGTGCCAGCAGCTTAACGGCCCTCACAGATACGCAGTATTTT. Translation: CASSLTALTDTQYF.

The genes are TRBV19 and TRBJ2-2; D gene unclear. The CDR3 sequence is 14 residues long. Germline values: CDR1 LNHDA, CDR2 SQIVND (reference sequence). V lost 1 base and J lost 5, with 8 bases in between. In DNA form, the CDR3 reads TGTGCCAGTAGTATAGCCACTCTTACCGGGGAGCTGTTTTTT. As protein: CASSIATLTGELFF.

The chain employs TRBV5-6 and TRBJ1-3; D uncertain. CDR1 SGHDT and CDR2 YYEEEE come from the germline V gene. This CDR3 is built from 17 residues. The V end lost 0 bases, the J end lost 0 bases, and 13 bases lay between the germline ends. The CDR3: CASSLERGVGSGNTIYF. The DNA for the CDR3 is TGTGCCAGCAGCTTGGAGCGGGGAGTGGGCTCTGGAAACACCATATATTTT. Drawing the rest from reference TRBV5-6 and TRBJ1-3, the complete variable domain is DAGVTQSPTHLIKTRGQQVTLRCSPKSGHDTVSWYQQALGQGPQFIFQYYEEEERQRGNFPDRFSGHQFPNYSSELNVNALLLGDSALYLCASSLERGVGSGNTIYFGEGSWLTVV.

This chain uses TRBV4-1 with TRBJ2-3; unclear D gene. V dropped 1 base and J dropped 1 base, with 9 bases sitting between them. The V gene's germline CDR1 is MGHRA and CDR2 YSYEKL. The CDR3 runs 15 residues. The CDR3 DNA sequence: TGCGCCAGCAGCCAAGCAGGTTACGGCACAGATACGCAGTATTTT. This encodes CASSQAGYGTDTQYF.

This clone came up once. The chain carries TRBV5-5 and TRBJ1-4; tentative D call: TRBD1 (6 bases). The length of the CDR3 is 14 residues. V lost 4 bases and J lost 7, with 14 bases in between. Looked up from germline, CDR1 is SGHKS and CDR2 is YYEKEE (reference sequence). As DNA, the CDR3 is TGTGCCAGCAGCCAGGACAGCGGGGGTGAAAAACTGTTTTTT. Its translation: CASSQDSGGEKLFF.

This clone was observed a single time. This chain uses TRBV4-2 with TRBJ1-5, with D possibly being TRBD1 (6 bases). Germline-derived CDR1 and CDR2 are LGHNA and YNFKEQ. CDR3 size: 16 residues. V was pared by 3 bases and J by 1 base, with 13 bases between. In DNA, the CDR3 is TGTGCCAGCAGCCATGGGGGGCGGAGGAGCAATCAGCCCCAGCATTTT. It translates to CASSHGGRRSNQPQHF.

The rearrangement uses TRBV7-2 and TRBJ2-1, with TRBD2 as a possible D gene (6 bases). CDR3 length: 15 amino acids. CDR1 is SGHTA and CDR2 is FQGNSA in the germline V gene. The V end was cut by 2 bases, the J end by 6 bases, with 14 bases between. DNA of the CDR3: TGTGCCAGCAGCTTAAAGGGTAGCGGCCTCAATGAGCAGTTCTTC. Translation: CASSLKGSGLNEQFF.

This clone occurred once. V gene TRBV5-6 combines with J gene TRBJ1-1; TRBD1 might be the D (5 bases). Germline V gene sequence: CDR1 SGHDT, CDR2 YYEEEE. V was cut by 7 bases and J by 3 bases, with 16 bases left in between. The CDR3 runs 14 residues. This CDR3 is CASGWGGAHTEAFF. CDR3 DNA sequence: TGTGCCAGCGGCTGGGGAGGGGCGCACACTGAAGCTTTCTTT.